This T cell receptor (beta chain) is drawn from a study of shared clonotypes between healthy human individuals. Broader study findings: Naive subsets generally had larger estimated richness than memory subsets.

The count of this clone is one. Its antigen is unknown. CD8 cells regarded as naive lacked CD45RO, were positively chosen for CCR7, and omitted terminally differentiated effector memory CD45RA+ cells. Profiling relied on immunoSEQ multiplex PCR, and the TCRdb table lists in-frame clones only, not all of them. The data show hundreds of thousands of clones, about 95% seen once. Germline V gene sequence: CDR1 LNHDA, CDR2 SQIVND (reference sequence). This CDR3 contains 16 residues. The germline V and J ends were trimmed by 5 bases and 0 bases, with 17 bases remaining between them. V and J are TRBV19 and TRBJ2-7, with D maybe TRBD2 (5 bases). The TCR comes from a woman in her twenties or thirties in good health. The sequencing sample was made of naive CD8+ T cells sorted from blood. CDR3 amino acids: CASSLDLATSSYEQYF. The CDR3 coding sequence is TGTGCCAGTAGTCTCGACCTAGCTACCAGCTCCTACGAGCAGTACTTC.